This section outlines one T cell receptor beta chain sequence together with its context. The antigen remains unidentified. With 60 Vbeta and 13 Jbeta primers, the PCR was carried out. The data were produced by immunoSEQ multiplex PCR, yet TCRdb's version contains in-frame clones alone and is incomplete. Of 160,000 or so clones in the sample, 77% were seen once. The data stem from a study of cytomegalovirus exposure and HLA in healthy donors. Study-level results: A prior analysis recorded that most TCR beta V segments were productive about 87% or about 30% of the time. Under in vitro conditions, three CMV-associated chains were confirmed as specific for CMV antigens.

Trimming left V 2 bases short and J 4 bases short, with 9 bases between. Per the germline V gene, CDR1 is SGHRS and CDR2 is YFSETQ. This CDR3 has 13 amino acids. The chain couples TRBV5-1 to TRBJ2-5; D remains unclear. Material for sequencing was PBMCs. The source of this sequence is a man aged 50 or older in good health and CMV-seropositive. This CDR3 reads CASSLTGGETQYF. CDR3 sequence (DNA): TGCGCCAGCAGCTTAACGGGTGGAGAGACCCAGTACTTC.